The 3 T cell receptor beta chains presented below share a single source sample, sequenced in a study of T cells in Graves' hyperthyroidism and ophthalmopathy. Amplified TCR beta CDR3 regions derived from RNA transcripts. The TCR CDR3 first-round RT-PCR relied on the HTBI primer set. TCRdb reprocessed the multiplex PCR reads via MiXCR and lists one record per CDR3 protein. The sample lists roughly 500,000 distinct CDR3 sequences; 40% to 50% were seen once. Sequencing input: peripheral blood or thyroid tissue (not recorded which). These receptors were obtained from an adult woman with Graves' disease, either hyperthyroidism or ophthalmopathy (not recorded which).

This clonotype was detected many times. The chain carries TRBV6-2 or TRBV6-3 and TRBJ1-6; no reliable D call. The CDR3 has 13 amino acids. CDR1 and CDR2 (germline): MNHEY, SVGEGT. The V end lost 4 bases, the J end lost 8 bases, and 9 bases lay between the germline ends. The CDR3 DNA reads TGTGCCAGCAGTTCCACACAACATTCACCCCTCCACTTT. Protein: CASSSTQHSPLHF.

Regarding this clonotype: At one end, the junction sequence differs from germline, possibly due to a read error. The chain carries TRBV29-1 and TRBJ1-5; D may be TRBD1 (5 bases). Germline CDR1 is SQVTM and CDR2 is ANQGSEA. The CDR3 totals 14 residues. This chain's CDR3 is CSVAQGNSNQPQHF. DNA of the CDR3: TGCAGCGTCGCTCAGGGCAATAGCAACCAGCCCCAGCATTTT.

This clonotype was detected ten times or more. The CDR3 region is CAISARDRGGGELFF. In DNA form, the CDR3 reads TGTGCCATCAGTGCCCGGGACAGGGGAGGCGGGGAGCTGTTTTTT. This sequence joins TRBV10-3 and TRBJ2-2, with TRBD1 matching over 10 bases. After removal of 4 bases from V and 7 bases from J, the junction contained 6 bases not matched to a gene. Germline-derived CDR1 and CDR2 are ENHRY and SYGVKD. The CDR3 consists of 15 residues.